These T cell receptor beta chains were read from a single sample in a study of long-term antiretroviral therapy in people with HIV. Clones were read by immunoSEQ multiplex PCR, and TCRdb kept only the in-frame ones, dropping some. The profile shows under 20,000 clones, about four fifths of them singletons. The sequenced sample was unsorted PBMCs, obtained 0.3 years after starting antiretroviral therapy. These receptors came from a woman aged 45-60 years with HIV. CDR3s include the opening cysteine and the closing phenylalanine or tryptophan. Fields, in order: V gene, D gene, J gene, clone size, CDR3 protein, CDR3 DNA. The D gene is left open where the match is weak. Clone size is given for some rows only: seen once, a few or many times, or a class if the clone is expanded.

v_call: TRBV30; d_call: .; j_call: TRBJ1-6; clone_size: .; cdr3_aa: CAWSGSSYNSPLHF; cdr3_nt: TGTGCCTGGAGCGGAAGCTCCTATAATTCACCCCTCCACTTT
v_call: TRBV27; d_call: .; j_call: TRBJ2-7; clone_size: .; cdr3_aa: CASSLAGAGGEQYF; cdr3_nt: TGTGCCAGCAGTTTAGCGGGGGCCGGGGGCGAGCAGTACTTC
v_call: TRBV7-3; d_call: .; j_call: TRBJ2-3; clone_size: .; cdr3_aa: CASSLSGDTQYF; cdr3_nt: TGTGCCAGCAGCTTATCAGGAGATACGCAGTATTTT
v_call: TRBV6-5; d_call: TRBD2; j_call: TRBJ2-4; clone_size: .; cdr3_aa: CASSPWASGGNIQYF; cdr3_nt: TGTGCCAGCAGCCCCTGGGCTAGCGGGGGAAACATTCAGTACTTC
v_call: TRBV6-1; d_call: TRBD1; j_call: TRBJ1-2; clone_size: few; cdr3_aa: CASSAQPDRAGGYTF; cdr3_nt: TGTGCCAGCAGTGCACAACCCGACAGGGCGGGTGGCTACACCTTC
v_call: TRBV29-1; d_call: .; j_call: TRBJ2-2; clone_size: .; cdr3_aa: CSVVPGTGELFF; cdr3_nt: TGCAGCGTTGTCCCGGGGACCGGGGAGCTGTTTTTT
v_call: TRBV5-6; d_call: TRBD1; j_call: TRBJ2-4; clone_size: once; cdr3_aa: CASSFTGTGGNIQYF; cdr3_nt: TGTGCCAGCAGCTTCACCGGGACAGGGGGAAACATTCAGTACTTC
v_call: TRBV29-1; d_call: .; j_call: TRBJ2-2; clone_size: .; cdr3_aa: CSVGSINTGELFF; cdr3_nt: TGCAGCGTTGGATCTATCAACACCGGGGAGCTGTTTTTT
v_call: TRBV11-2; d_call: .; j_call: TRBJ2-7; clone_size: few; cdr3_aa: CASSLEGTWFSYEQYF; cdr3_nt: TGTGCCAGCAGCTTGGAGGGAACATGGTTCTCCTACGAGCAGTACTTC
v_call: TRBV6-1; d_call: .; j_call: TRBJ1-2; clone_size: few; cdr3_aa: CASSEVNSGVYTF; cdr3_nt: TGTGCCAGCAGTGAAGTGAACTCCGGGGTCTACACCTTC
v_call: TRBV2; d_call: .; j_call: TRBJ2-2; clone_size: .; cdr3_aa: CASTFYPNTGELFF; cdr3_nt: TGTGCCAGCACTTTCTACCCGAACACCGGGGAGCTGTTTTTT
v_call: TRBV6-1; d_call: .; j_call: TRBJ2-5; clone_size: .; cdr3_aa: CASSEDTGHEETQYF; cdr3_nt: TGTGCCAGCAGTGAGGACACAGGGCACGAAGAGACCCAGTACTTC
v_call: TRBV5-5; d_call: .; j_call: TRBJ2-3; clone_size: few; cdr3_aa: CASSYSPSDTQYF; cdr3_nt: TGTGCCAGCAGCTACAGCCCCTCAGATACGCAGTATTTT
v_call: TRBV2; d_call: .; j_call: TRBJ1-3; clone_size: .; cdr3_aa: CASSSGEENGNTIYF; cdr3_nt: TGTGCCAGCAGTTCCGGGGAGGAGAATGGAAACACCATATATTTT
v_call: TRBV18; d_call: TRBD1; j_call: TRBJ1-4; clone_size: .; cdr3_aa: CASSPKGTGETVGEKLFF; cdr3_nt: TGTGCCAGCTCACCGAAGGGGACAGGGGAGACGGTAGGGGAAAAACTGTTTTTT
v_call: TRBV6-1; d_call: .; j_call: TRBJ1-2; clone_size: .; cdr3_aa: CASSEAGDYGYTF; cdr3_nt: TGTGCCAGCAGTGAAGCCGGGGACTATGGCTACACCTTC
v_call: TRBV10-3; d_call: TRBD1; j_call: TRBJ2-5; clone_size: .; cdr3_aa: CAISEGTGLQETQYF; cdr3_nt: TGTGCCATCAGTGAGGGGACAGGGCTTCAAGAGACCCAGTACTTC
v_call: TRBV15; d_call: .; j_call: TRBJ2-3; clone_size: .; cdr3_aa: CATSSYRASTDTQYF; cdr3_nt: TGTGCCACCAGCAGCTACAGGGCTAGCACAGATACGCAGTATTTT
v_call: TRBV12-5; d_call: .; j_call: TRBJ2-3; clone_size: .; cdr3_aa: CASGDPGYTQYF; cdr3_nt: TGTGCTAGTGGGGACCCTGGGTATACGCAGTATTTT
v_call: TRBV18; d_call: .; j_call: TRBJ2-1; clone_size: .; cdr3_aa: CASSGGFFYNEQFF; cdr3_nt: TGTGCCAGCTCAGGCGGCTTTTTCTACAATGAGCAGTTCTTC
v_call: TRBV2; d_call: .; j_call: TRBJ1-1; clone_size: .; cdr3_aa: CASSRRDIRRTEAFF; cdr3_nt: TGTGCCAGCAGTAGAAGGGACATTCGGAGAACTGAAGCTTTCTTT
v_call: TRBV5-5; d_call: TRBD1; j_call: TRBJ2-4; clone_size: .; cdr3_aa: CASSYGQEDIQYF; cdr3_nt: TGTGCCAGCAGCTACGGACAGGAAGACATTCAGTACTTC
v_call: TRBV9; d_call: TRBD1; j_call: TRBJ2-1; clone_size: .; cdr3_aa: CASSVAGGVLDEQFF; cdr3_nt: TGTGCCAGCAGCGTAGCAGGGGGCGTCTTGGATGAGCAGTTCTTC
v_call: TRBV19; d_call: TRBD1; j_call: TRBJ1-5; clone_size: .; cdr3_aa: CASSISDRVFNQPQHF; cdr3_nt: TGTGCCAGTAGTATTTCTGACAGGGTATTCAATCAGCCCCAGCATTTT
v_call: TRBV7-9; d_call: .; j_call: TRBJ1-1; clone_size: .; cdr3_aa: CASSLISPRTEAFF; cdr3_nt: TGTGCCAGCAGCTTAATTTCCCCGCGCACTGAAGCTTTCTTT
v_call: TRBV18; d_call: .; j_call: TRBJ2-3; clone_size: few; cdr3_aa: CASSPKRPEADTQYF; cdr3_nt: TGTGCCAGCTCACCGAAGCGGCCAGAGGCAGATACGCAGTATTTT
v_call: TRBV9; d_call: TRBD1; j_call: TRBJ2-3; clone_size: .; cdr3_aa: CASSVEGARTDTQYF; cdr3_nt: TGTGCCAGCAGCGTAGAGGGGGCAAGGACAGATACGCAGTATTTT
v_call: TRBV6-5; d_call: .; j_call: TRBJ2-2; clone_size: .; cdr3_aa: CASSYLGSGNTGELFF; cdr3_nt: TGTGCCAGCAGTTACTTGGGTAGCGGAAACACCGGGGAGCTGTTTTTT
v_call: TRBV7-8; d_call: .; j_call: TRBJ2-2; clone_size: once; cdr3_aa: CASSLDRRGRDTGELFF; cdr3_nt: TGTGCCAGCAGCTTAGACCGGCGGGGGCGCGACACCGGGGAGCTGTTTTTT
v_call: TRBV7-9; d_call: .; j_call: TRBJ2-6; clone_size: .; cdr3_aa: CASSLTTGANVLTF; cdr3_nt: TGTGCCAGCAGCTTGACAACTGGGGCCAACGTCCTGACTTTC
v_call: TRBV27; d_call: .; j_call: TRBJ1-6; clone_size: .; cdr3_aa: CASSLSARAGGSYNSPLHF; cdr3_nt: TGTGCCAGCAGTTTATCGGCCCGAGCGGGGGGCTCCTATAATTCACCCCTCCACTTT
v_call: TRBV27; d_call: .; j_call: TRBJ1-5; clone_size: .; cdr3_aa: CASRWGYGQPQHF; cdr3_nt: TGTGCCAGCAGATGGGGGTATGGCCAGCCCCAGCATTTT
v_call: TRBV30; d_call: TRBD1; j_call: TRBJ1-5; clone_size: .; cdr3_aa: CACTGEANQPQHF; cdr3_nt: TGTGCCTGTACAGGGGAGGCCAATCAGCCCCAGCATTTT
v_call: TRBV5-4; d_call: TRBD2; j_call: TRBJ2-5; clone_size: .; cdr3_aa: CASSGEELAGVQETQYF; cdr3_nt: TGTGCCAGCAGCGGCGAGGAACTAGCGGGGGTCCAAGAGACCCAGTACTTC
v_call: TRBV4-1; d_call: TRBD1; j_call: TRBJ2-3; clone_size: .; cdr3_aa: CASSQEWTGGLDTQYF; cdr3_nt: TGCGCCAGCAGCCAAGAATGGACAGGGGGTTTAGATACGCAGTATTTT
v_call: TRBV10-2; d_call: .; j_call: TRBJ2-5; clone_size: .; cdr3_aa: CASSRYGETQYF; cdr3_nt: TGCGCCAGCAGCCGATACGGAGAGACCCAGTACTTC
v_call: TRBV5-1; d_call: .; j_call: TRBJ2-3; clone_size: .; cdr3_aa: CASSLKTGLNHTQYF; cdr3_nt: TGCGCCAGCAGCTTGAAGACAGGACTCAATCATACGCAGTATTTT
v_call: TRBV5-6; d_call: .; j_call: TRBJ2-5; clone_size: .; cdr3_aa: CASSRTFTRRETQYF; cdr3_nt: TGTGCCAGCAGCCGAACCTTTACTAGGAGGGAGACCCAGTACTTC
v_call: TRBV4-1; d_call: TRBD1; j_call: TRBJ2-6; clone_size: .; cdr3_aa: CASSLRDRGDGANVLTF; cdr3_nt: TGCGCCAGCAGCCTCCGGGACAGGGGAGACGGGGCCAACGTCCTGACTTTC
v_call: TRBV30; d_call: .; j_call: TRBJ1-2; clone_size: .; cdr3_aa: CAWSVRGGSYGYTF; cdr3_nt: TGTGCCTGGAGTGTACGGGGTGGTAGTTATGGCTACACCTTC
v_call: TRBV6-5; d_call: .; j_call: TRBJ2-2; clone_size: .; cdr3_aa: CASSSLGTLNTGELFF; cdr3_nt: TGTGCCAGCAGTTCCCTGGGAACACTGAACACCGGGGAGCTGTTTTTT
v_call: TRBV5-1; d_call: TRBD1; j_call: TRBJ2-2; clone_size: .; cdr3_aa: CASSQRTGGINTGELFF; cdr3_nt: TGCGCCAGCAGCCAACGGACAGGGGGAATTAACACCGGGGAGCTGTTTTTT
v_call: TRBV4-1; d_call: .; j_call: TRBJ1-1; clone_size: .; cdr3_aa: CASSPHGQRNTEAFF; cdr3_nt: TGCGCCAGCAGCCCACACGGACAGAGGAACACTGAAGCTTTCTTT
v_call: TRBV7-9; d_call: .; j_call: TRBJ1-1; clone_size: .; cdr3_aa: CASSSTRDLPQITEAFF; cdr3_nt: TGTGCCAGCAGCTCAACACGGGACCTACCTCAGATCACTGAAGCTTTCTTT
v_call: TRBV5-8; d_call: .; j_call: TRBJ1-5; clone_size: .; cdr3_aa: CASSLDSNQPQHF; cdr3_nt: TGTGCCAGCAGCTTAGATAGCAATCAGCCCCAGCATTTT
v_call: TRBV6-1; d_call: TRBD1; j_call: TRBJ1-6; clone_size: .; cdr3_aa: CASSARTGMDSPLHF; cdr3_nt: TGTGCCAGCAGTGCCCGGACAGGGATGGATTCACCCCTCCACTTT
v_call: TRBV5-1; d_call: .; j_call: TRBJ1-2; clone_size: .; cdr3_aa: CASSLGDYYGYTF; cdr3_nt: TGCGCCAGCAGCTTGGGAGATTACTATGGCTACACCTTC
v_call: TRBV7-2; d_call: TRBD2; j_call: TRBJ2-3; clone_size: .; cdr3_aa: CASSLVAGVVDTQYF; cdr3_nt: TGTGCCAGCAGCTTAGTAGCGGGGGTGGTAGATACGCAGTATTTT
v_call: TRBV19; d_call: TRBD1; j_call: TRBJ1-2; clone_size: .; cdr3_aa: CASSTLSGQGGNGYTF; cdr3_nt: TGTGCCAGTAGTACCCTCTCGGGACAGGGGGGAAATGGCTACACCTTC
v_call: TRBV5-5; d_call: .; j_call: TRBJ2-7; clone_size: .; cdr3_aa: CASSLSRQVVSYEQYF; cdr3_nt: TGTGCCAGCAGCTTGAGTAGACAAGTAGTCTCCTACGAGCAGTACTTC
v_call: TRBV7-9; d_call: TRBD1; j_call: TRBJ2-7; clone_size: .; cdr3_aa: CASQGTGVYEQYF; cdr3_nt: TGTGCCAGTCAGGGGACAGGGGTCTACGAGCAGTACTTC
v_call: TRBV9; d_call: .; j_call: TRBJ2-3; clone_size: .; cdr3_aa: CASSVGGRGPTDTQYF; cdr3_nt: TGTGCCAGCAGCGTAGGAGGGAGGGGGCCCACAGATACGCAGTATTTT
v_call: TRBV5-1; d_call: TRBD1; j_call: TRBJ2-1; clone_size: .; cdr3_aa: CASTQGDSSYNEQFF; cdr3_nt: TGCGCCAGCACTCAGGGGGACAGCTCCTACAATGAGCAGTTCTTC
v_call: TRBV5-1; d_call: .; j_call: TRBJ2-3; clone_size: .; cdr3_aa: CASSLANGEDTQYF; cdr3_nt: TGCGCCAGCAGCTTGGCCAATGGGGAAGATACGCAGTATTTT
v_call: TRBV2; d_call: .; j_call: TRBJ1-6; clone_size: .; cdr3_aa: CATGQINNSPLHF; cdr3_nt: TGTGCCACAGGACAAATTAATAATTCACCCCTCCACTTT
v_call: TRBV6-5; d_call: .; j_call: TRBJ1-1; clone_size: .; cdr3_aa: CASSGGSTEAFF; cdr3_nt: TGTGCCAGCAGTGGCGGGAGCACTGAAGCTTTCTTT